The T cell receptor beta chain under discussion was sequenced for a study of CD8+CD57+ T cells in acquired aplastic anemia. The germline V gene has CDR1 SGHRS and CDR2 YFSETQ. CDR3 length: 16 residues. The ends were cut back, 1 base at V and 1 base at J, with 14 bases in the middle. The patients chosen for sequencing had shown expansion of CD8+CD57+ cells (detected by flow cytometry). A severe acquired aplastic anemia diagnosis applied to all patients. The blood sampling took place in patients who had so far received no therapy. Overall study results and limits: Significant differences in CD8+ Simpson's diversity were not observed between patients and controls. Almost 30 sequences, all CD8+ CDR3, were shared between patients and controls.

TCR beta VDJ and CDR3 profiling used genomic DNA as template. TCRdb redid the calling of the reads with MiXCR, one entry per CDR3 protein. This table holds a few hundred thousand distinct CDR3 sequences, over 40% found once. This clonotype was counted ten times or more. Its antigen is currently unknown. This chain connects TRBV5-1 to TRBJ2-5; TRBD2 might be the D (6 bases). This clonotype was obtained from a human donor with aplastic anemia. What was sequenced was sorted CD4+, CD8+, or CD8+CD57+ T cells (not recorded which) from PBMCs. Here the CDR3 DNA reads TGCGCCAGCAGCTTGTTTAGGAGGGGTCCCCAAGAGACCCAGTACTTC. Translated, it gives CASSLFRRGPQETQYF.